This paragraph covers one TCR beta chain sequence. As yet, its antigen is unknown. Under the authors' procedure: ImmunoSEQ sequences covered only the junction and lacked quality scores; filtering therefore differed. Measured with immunoSEQ multiplex PCR; TCRdb has only the in-frame clones, and not every one. That table gives V, J and clone size, and the DNA gave D and trimming. The table records 2.5 million or so clones, roughly nine tenths of them present only once. Unmatched junction bases numbered 6, after V lost 3 bases and J lost 2 bases. The CDR3 is made up of 15 amino acids. Germline V gene lookup returns CDR1 SGHNT and CDR2 YYREEE (reference sequence). The data belong to a study of shared clonotypes between healthy human individuals. Study-wide results and caveats: An anticipated effect of sequencing depth on clonotype sharing among donors was recognized. Enrolling few donors narrowed the genetic and exposure-history diversity that was represented.

The genes are TRBV5-4 and TRBJ1-1; 8 bases line up with TRBD1. This receptor was obtained from a man aged 18 to 30 in good health. The sequencing sample was made of naive CD4+ T cells sorted from blood. Subset reported: CD45RA+ positively selected. The CDR3 DNA follows: TGTGCCAGCAGCTCCGTTGGACAGGGTAACACTGAAGCTTTCTTT. Its protein is CASSSVGQGNTEAFF. Full variable domain (outside the CDR3, taken from reference TRBV5-4 and TRBJ1-1): ETGVTQSPTHLIKTRGQQVTLRCSSQSGHNTVSWYQQALGQGPQFIFQYYREEENGRGNFPPRFSGLQFPNYSSELNVNALELDDSALYLCASSSVGQGNTEAFFGQGTRLTVV.